These 32 T cell receptor beta chains came from one sample sequenced in a study of CD8 T cells in Susac syndrome. The authors reverse transcribed roughly 0.45 to 1 ug RNA with random hexamers. A single record per CDR3 protein comes from TCRdb applying MiXCR to the immunoSEQ multiplex PCR reads. In the table there are 300,000 or so distinct CDR3 sequences, 90% to 95% of which are singletons. Sequenced sample: CD4+ T cells from PBMCs. The receptors stem from a human donor with multiple sclerosis.

The sample holds a few counts of this clonotype. The chain is built from TRBV3-1 and TRBJ2-7; D may match TRBD1 or TRBD2 (5 bases each). Germline values: CDR1 LGHDT, CDR2 YNNKEL (reference sequence). The CDR3 sequence is 13 residues long. Trimming removed 6 bases at V and 6 bases at J, with 15 bases between. CDR3 region: CASSSIPGTEQYF. The CDR3 DNA reads TGTGCCAGCAGTTCCATACCAGGGACCGAGCAGTACTTC.

V is TRBV7-9 and J is TRBJ2-7; 7 nucleotides agree with TRBD1. The CDR3 is 13 amino acids. Looked up from germline, CDR1 is SEHNR and CDR2 is FQNEAQ (reference sequence). Trimming removed 5 bases from V and 6 bases from J; junction bases left unmatched: 7. The CDR3 nucleotides are TGTGCCAGCAGCCCCACGGACAGGAGCGAGCAGTACTTC. The encoded protein is CASSPTDRSEQYF.

V gene TRBV6-1 combines with J gene TRBJ1-2, with 10 bases identical to TRBD1. Germline CDR1 and CDR2: MNHNS and SASEGT. This CDR3 has 15 amino acids. After removal of 4 bases from V and 4 bases from J, the junction contained 6 bases not matched to a gene. The CDR3 coding sequence is TGTGCCAGCAGTGCCCCGACAGGGGGCCTCTATGGCTACACCTTC. Residues: CASSAPTGGLYGYTF.

The rearrangement joins TRBV5-4 to TRBJ2-4; a possible D gene is TRBD1 (5 bases). CDR1 and CDR2 from the germline V gene are SGHNT and YYREEE (reference sequence). The CDR3 totals 14 residues. The V end was cut by 4 bases, the J end by 1 base, with 9 bases between. For the CDR3, the DNA is TGTGCCAGCAGCACCCCAGGGGCCAAAAACATTCAGTACTTC. Its translation is CASSTPGAKNIQYF.

The rearrangement uses TRBV3-1 and TRBJ2-7, with 11 nucleotides matching TRBD1. V trimming: 6 bases; J trimming: 8 bases; junction bases outside the gene matches: 9. This CDR3 contains 14 residues. CDR1 is LGHDT and CDR2 is YNNKEL in the germline V gene (reference sequence). In DNA, the CDR3 is TGTGCCAGCAGACACGAGGGACAGGGGGATAAGCAGTACTTC. This codes for CASRHEGQGDKQYF.

The gene calls are TRBV7-2 and TRBJ1-2, with a weak D call TRBD1 (5 bases). Trimming took off 2 bases at V and 7 bases at J, with 17 bases between the two ends. The germline V gene has CDR1 SGHTA and CDR2 FQGNSA. This CDR3 spans 15 amino acids. The CDR3: CASSLKEWGLGGYTF. The CDR3 region has the DNA TGTGCCAGCAGCTTAAAGGAGTGGGGCCTTGGTGGCTACACCTTC. Complete variable domain (other parts from reference TRBV7-2 and TRBJ1-2): GAGVSQSPSNKVTEKGKDVELRCDPISGHTALYWYRQSLGQGLEFLIYFQGNSAPDKSGLPSDRFSAERTGGSVSTLTIQRTQQEDSAVYLCASSLKEWGLGGYTFGSGTRLTVV.

The chain joins TRBV2 to TRBJ1-1, with 9 positions matching TRBD1. Per germline, CDR1 SNHLY and CDR2 FYNNEI. The CDR3 spans 17 residues. With V trimmed by 6 bases and J by 4 bases, 15 bases remained unmatched. The CDR3 reads CASRGTGPLPPSTEAFF. The CDR3 nucleotides are TGTGCCAGCAGGGGGACAGGGCCCTTGCCCCCGAGCACTGAAGCTTTCTTT.

CDR3: CASARGGQSEAFF. Written as DNA, the CDR3 is TGTGCCTCTGCCCGGGGGGGACAGAGTGAAGCTTTCTTT. The V and J genes are TRBV30 and TRBJ1-1; 7 nucleotides match TRBD1. The CDR3 length is 13 residues. CDR1 and CDR2 from the germline V gene are GTSNPN and SVGIG (reference sequence). V lost 7 bases and J lost 7; bases outside the gene matches: 12.

The V gene is TRBV12-3 or TRBV12-4, the J gene TRBJ1-2, with D possibly matching TRBD1 (6 bases). The CDR3 is made up of 14 amino acids. Trimming cost V 4 bases and J 7 bases, with 16 bases left between them. The CDR3 sequence: CASSSSVGTFGYTF. CDR3 coding DNA: TGTGCCAGCAGTTCTTCTGTCGGGACATTTGGCTACACCTTC.

The V and J genes are TRBV18 and TRBJ2-5; possible D gene TRBD2, 5 bases. Trimming stripped 0 bases from V and 5 bases from J, with 7 bases between. This CDR3 has 13 amino acids. The germline gives CDR1 KGHSH, CDR2 LQKENI. In nucleotides, the CDR3 is TGTGCCAGCTCACCACCGTCGGGGGAGACCCAGTACTTC. Its translation: CASSPPSGETQYF.

The J gene is TRBJ1-2, the V gene TRBV6-5, with 9 bases matching TRBD1. Losses at the gene ends were 6 bases for V and 4 bases for J; bases not matched to a gene: 6. Germline V gene lookup returns CDR1 MNHEY and CDR2 SVGAGI. The CDR3 has 14 residues. The CDR3 reads CASSTDRGVYGYTF. The CDR3 DNA is TGTGCCAGCAGCACTGACAGGGGGGTCTATGGCTACACCTTC.

This clonotype has just one count. V is TRBV29-1 and J is TRBJ2-2; TRBD1 aligns across 9 bases. Germline V lookup: CDR1 SQVTM, CDR2 ANQGSEA. The CDR3 contains 15 residues. V dropped 4 bases and J dropped 3; count of bases not matched to a gene: 6. CDR3 sequence (DNA): TGCAGCGTTGGACAGGGGGACTTACACACCGGGGAGCTGTTTTTT. Amino acids: CSVGQGDLHTGELFF.

Only one count was recorded for this clonotype. The chain combines TRBV12-3 or TRBV12-4 with TRBJ1-1; no clear D. The CDR3 spans 12 residues. V lost 5 bases to trimming and J lost 6 bases, with 10 bases between them. CDR3 bases: TGTGCCAGCAGTCCTTTCCCCCCTGAAGCTTTCTTT. Translating it yields CASSPFPPEAFF.

This chain links TRBV7-3 with TRBJ1-1, with TRBD1 as a possible D gene (6 bases). V was cut by 4 bases and J by 7 bases, with 10 bases left in between. CDR1 SGHTA and CDR2 FQGTGA come from the germline V gene. CDR3 length equals 12 residues. DNA for the CDR3: TGTGCCAGCAGCTCAAGAGGGGGTGAAGCTTTCTTT. It specifies CASSSRGGEAFF.

In this sample, this clonotype turned up once. The chain carries TRBV7-2 and TRBJ2-2, with D possibly matching TRBD2 (5 bases). The length of the CDR3 is 12 residues. Germline V gene data show CDR1 as SGHTA and CDR2 as FQGNSA. Trimming cost V 8 bases and J 7 bases, with 11 bases left between them. CDR3 DNA sequence: TGTGCCAGCGGACTGCCGGTCGGGGAGCTGTTTTTT. Protein: CASGLPVGELFF.

V gene TRBV19 combines with J gene TRBJ2-1; 8 bases are a match to TRBD2. Germline V gives CDR1 LNHDA, CDR2 SQIVND (reference sequence). This CDR3 has 13 amino acids. The ends lost 10 bases at V and 12 bases at J; junction bases unmatched: 14. CDR3 residues: CATTPSGGLGQFF. The CDR3 DNA reads TGTGCCACCACTCCTTCGGGGGGGCTGGGGCAGTTCTTC.

The chain uses TRBV5-1 and TRBJ1-2; D unclear. Germline CDR1 and CDR2: SGHRS and YFSETQ. V lost 0 bases, J lost 5 bases, and 11 bases lay in between. This CDR3 is built from 14 residues. CDR3 coding DNA: TGCGCCAGCAGCTTGGATGAGGTAGTTTATGGCTACACCTTC. Encoded protein: CASSLDEVVYGYTF.

The V call is TRBV27, the J call TRBJ2-4; no firm D call. The CDR3 spans 15 residues. Germline V gene lookup returns CDR1 MNHEY and CDR2 SMNVEV (reference sequence). Trimming took off 4 bases at V and 0 bases at J, with 10 bases between the two ends. The CDR3 spells CASSSSWLAKNIQYF. CDR3 nucleotides: TGTGCCAGCAGTTCCTCGTGGTTAGCCAAAAACATTCAGTACTTC.

This clonotype was found once. This chain connects TRBV5-1 to TRBJ2-3; D call uncertain. The germline V gene has CDR1 SGHRS and CDR2 YFSETQ. The CDR3 totals 14 residues. V lost 3 bases and J 6 bases, leaving 14 bases between the germline ends. The CDR3 DNA follows: TGCGCCAGCAGCTCGGACGGCCCCGGGGATACGCAGTATTTT. Amino acid sequence: CASSSDGPGDTQYF.

The chain combines TRBV7-9 with TRBJ2-5; the D gene is possibly TRBD2 (6 bases). The CDR3 contains 15 residues. The germline gives CDR1 SEHNR, CDR2 FQNEAQ (reference sequence). V was pared by 4 bases and J by 2 bases, with 14 bases between. The CDR3 loop reads CASSSGVVGQETQYF. In DNA form, the CDR3 reads TGTGCCAGCAGCTCGGGGGTGGTGGGGCAAGAGACCCAGTACTTC.

This chain joins TRBV6-1 and TRBJ1-2; D is unclear. Deletions cut 2 bases from V and 4 bases from J, with 11 bases between. Germline V CDR1 and CDR2: MNHNS, SASEGT. CDR3 length: 14 amino acids. The CDR3 is CASSERSGVYGYTF. CDR3 bases: TGTGCCAGCAGTGAAAGGTCGGGTGTCTATGGCTACACCTTC.

This clonotype was counted once. The gene calls are TRBV2 and TRBJ1-4; D may be TRBD1 (6 bases). The CDR3 runs to 12 residues. V lost 4 bases, J lost 11 bases, and 11 bases lay in between. The germline CDR1 and CDR2 sequences are SNHLY and FYNNEI. CDR3 nucleotides: TGTGCCAGCAGTGTAGGGGGAGAGAAACTGTTTTTT. This sequence encodes CASSVGGEKLFF.

The rearrangement uses TRBV20-1 and TRBJ2-1; 8 nucleotides match TRBD2. The CDR3 runs 15 residues. Germline CDR1 reads DFQATT; CDR2 reads SNEGSKA (reference sequence). V lost 3 bases, J lost 4 bases, and 8 bases stayed unmatched. The CDR3 loop is CSASGRAAGYNEQFF. CDR3 nucleotide sequence: TGCAGTGCTAGCGGGAGGGCCGCCGGATACAATGAGCAGTTCTTC.

The chain combines TRBV2 with TRBJ2-5, with a possible D match to TRBD2 (5 bases). Germline values: CDR1 SNHLY, CDR2 FYNNEI. This CDR3 region has 12 residues. The V end lost 8 bases, the J end lost 7 bases, and 14 bases lay between the germline ends. The CDR3 here is CASAADGGTQYF. For the CDR3, the DNA is TGTGCCAGCGCCGCGGACGGAGGGACCCAGTACTTC. The entire variable domain, with the rest obtained from reference TRBV2 and TRBJ2-5, is as follows: EPEVTQTPSHQVTQMGQEVILRCVPISNHLYFYWYRQILGQKVEFLVSFYNNEISEKSEIFDDQFSVERPDGSNFTLKIRSTKLEDSAMYFCASAADGGTQYFGPGTRLLVL.

The genes are TRBV14 and TRBJ1-2; weak D call: TRBD1 (5 bases). The ends were cut back, 5 bases at V and 1 base at J, with 29 bases in the middle. CDR3 length equals 20 residues. The V gene's germline CDR1 is SGHDN and CDR2 FVKESK. The CDR3 loop reads CASSVTPGRWGETGNYGYTF. In nucleotides, the CDR3 is TGTGCCAGCAGCGTCACCCCAGGGAGATGGGGGGAAACCGGTAACTATGGCTACACCTTC.

V gene TRBV4-3 combines with J gene TRBJ2-2; TRBD2 agrees at 7 bases. V lost 0 bases and J lost 6; bases outside the gene matches: 4. Germline lookup yields CDR1 LGHNA and CDR2 YSLEER. There are 15 residues in the CDR3. CDR3 in amino acids: CASSQDSAGAGELFF. CDR3 nucleotide sequence: TGCGCCAGCAGCCAAGATTCGGCGGGAGCCGGGGAGCTGTTTTTT.

This clonotype has a handful of counts. Written as DNA, the CDR3 is TGTGCCAGCAGTAGGAACAATGAGCAGTTCTTC. Amino acid sequence: CASSRNNEQFF. The chain links TRBV12-3 or TRBV12-4 to TRBJ2-1; D uncertain. Trimming shortened V by 5 bases and J by 5 bases, and 4 bases separated the two germline ends. CDR3 size: 11 residues.

This sequence joins TRBV19 and TRBJ2-1; 12 nucleotides align to TRBD2. CDR3 length equals 19 residues. From germline, CDR1 is LNHDA and CDR2 SQIVND (reference sequence). V dropped 4 bases and J dropped 5; count of bases not matched to a gene: 15. The CDR3 sequence is CASSTSIPSGRAADNEQFF. The CDR3 bases are TGTGCCAGTAGTACCTCAATTCCTAGCGGGAGGGCCGCGGACAATGAGCAGTTCTTC.

The chain couples TRBV20-1 to TRBJ2-1, with a tentative D call TRBD1 (5 bases). The length of the CDR3 is 12 residues. Trimming shortened V by 3 bases and J by 5 bases, and 8 bases separated the two germline ends. Per germline, CDR1 DFQATT and CDR2 SNEGSKA (reference sequence). As DNA, the CDR3 is TGCAGTGCTAGCAGACAGCACAATGAGCAGTTCTTC. Its translation is CSASRQHNEQFF.

This chain joins TRBV19 and TRBJ2-7, with 9 positions matching TRBD2. Losses at the gene ends were 5 bases for V and 4 bases for J; bases not matched to a gene: 6. CDR1 and CDR2 (germline): LNHDA, SQIVND (reference sequence). This CDR3 is 14 amino acids long. CDR3 DNA: TGTGCCAGTAGTTCGGCTAGCGGGGTGTACGAGCAGTACTTC. Protein product: CASSSASGVYEQYF.

The chain recombines TRBV5-1 with TRBJ2-3; D uncertain. Trimming took 3 bases from V and 5 from J, leaving 10 bases between them. The CDR3 spans 13 residues. CDR1 SGHRS and CDR2 YFSETQ come from the germline V gene. DNA of the CDR3: TGCGCCAGCAGCTCCGGATCAGAAGATACGCAGTATTTT. Encoded protein: CASSSGSEDTQYF.

The rearrangement joins TRBV20-1 to TRBJ2-3, with 8 bases lining up with TRBD1. This CDR3 is 13 amino acids long. Germline-derived CDR1 and CDR2 are DFQATT and SNEGSKA (reference sequence). V was pared by 5 bases and J by 4 bases, with 5 bases of the junction left unmatched. The CDR3 protein is CSAGGTGADTQYF. CDR3 DNA: TGCAGTGCTGGGGGGACAGGCGCAGATACGCAGTATTTT.